Presented here are 18 T cell receptor beta chains from one specimen sequenced in a study of cytomegalovirus exposure and HLA in healthy donors. The PCR had 60 Vbeta and 13 Jbeta primers. Produced via immunoSEQ multiplex PCR; TCRdb's table is partial and in-frame only. The sample lists 150,000 to 200,000 clones; 65% to 90% were seen once. The sample was PBMCs. These receptor sequences come from a woman between 18 and 29 years old in good health and CMV-seronegative.

This chain joins TRBV5-1 and TRBJ2-1; D not resolved. This CDR3 region has 15 residues. Trimming pared 0 bases from V and 4 bases from J, leaving 11 bases between. Germline V CDR1 and CDR2: SGHRS, YFSETQ. CDR3 sequence (DNA): TGCGCCAGCAGCTTGGGACTTTTACTTTACAATGAGCAGTTCTTC. Amino acid sequence: CASSLGLLLYNEQFF.

The chain joins TRBV5-1 to TRBJ2-1; TRBD1 matches at 9 bases. This CDR3 is 13 amino acids long. The ends lost 4 bases at V and 8 bases at J; junction bases unmatched: 4. Per germline, CDR1 SGHRS and CDR2 YFSETQ. In DNA form, the CDR3 reads TGCGCCAGCAGCGTGACAGGGGGGGATGAGCAGTTCTTC. Protein sequence: CASSVTGGDEQFF.

V usage is TRBV21-1 and J usage is TRBJ1-2; no DNA check was done on the table's D call, TRBD1. TRBV21-1 is designated a pseudogene. This CDR3 spans 14 amino acids. The CDR3 reads CASLNRAGHYGYTF. The CDR3 region has the DNA TGTGCCAGCCTTAACAGGGCAGGACACTATGGCTACACCTTC.

The chain joins TRBV2 to TRBJ1-2, with 7 bases aligning to TRBD1. The CDR3 consists of 13 residues. CDR1 and CDR2 (germline): SNHLY, FYNNEI. V trimming: 10 bases; J trimming: 6 bases; junction bases outside the gene matches: 11. As DNA, the CDR3 is TGTGCCACAGCCCAAGGACAGGCGGATGGCTACACCTTC. Translated: CATAQGQADGYTF.

As for this clone: The sample holds other DNA sequences that translate to the same CDR3. CDR3 region: CATSRDRGNQPQHF. The CDR3 DNA follows: TGTGCCACCAGCAGAGATAGGGGGAATCAGCCCCAGCATTTT. V usage is TRBV15 and J usage is TRBJ1-5; D is perhaps TRBD1 (6 bases). The germline V and J ends were trimmed by 0 bases and 4 bases, with 7 bases remaining between them. Germline V CDR1 and CDR2: LNHNV, YYDKDF (reference sequence). The CDR3 contains 14 residues.

This chain connects TRBV18 to TRBJ2-7; tentative D call: TRBD2 (5 bases). The CDR3 extends over 15 amino acids. V lost 2 bases and J 1 base, leaving 12 bases between the germline ends. CDR1 and CDR2 (germline): KGHSH, LQKENI. The CDR3 sequence: CASSPNARTSYEQYF. CDR3 coding DNA: TGTGCCAGCTCACCAAACGCACGGACTTCCTACGAGCAGTACTTC.

The chain recombines TRBV6-1 with TRBJ1-2, with D possibly being TRBD1 (5 bases). Per germline, CDR1 MNHNS and CDR2 SASEGT. Trimming took off 4 bases at V and 4 bases at J, with 7 bases between the two ends. CDR3 length: 12 residues. The CDR3 nucleotides read TGTGCCAGCAGTGTCGACAGCTATGGCTACACCTTC. Its protein is CASSVDSYGYTF.

J is TRBJ2-5 and V is TRBV10-3; 8 bases line up with TRBD2. The CDR3 extends over 16 amino acids. CDR1 and CDR2 (germline): ENHRY, SYGVKD. J was trimmed by 1 base and V by 3 bases; bases with no gene match: 7. The CDR3 protein is CAISDTGTRSQETQYF. The CDR3, as DNA: TGTGCCATCAGTGATACCGGGACTAGAAGCCAAGAGACCCAGTACTTC.

The J gene is TRBJ2-5, the V gene TRBV5-8, with a weak D call TRBD1 (6 bases). The DNA end is more similar to TRBJ2-7, so the J call may be wrong. The germline gives CDR1 SGHTS, CDR2 YDEGEE. The CDR3 totals 17 residues. CDR3 in amino acids: CASSLALVNRESGEQYF. The CDR3 bases are TGTGCCAGCAGCTTGGCCCTAGTTAACAGGGAGTCGGGCGAGCAGTACTTC.

The V call is TRBV27, the J call TRBJ2-7; D gene ambiguous. This CDR3 has 13 residues. Germline CDR1 MNHEY, CDR2 SMNVEV (reference sequence). The ends were cut back, 2 bases at V and 2 bases at J, with 7 bases in the middle. The CDR3 DNA reads TGTGCCAGCAGTTTACACGAGGCCTACGAGCAGTACTTC. Translating it yields CASSLHEAYEQYF.

The gene calls are TRBV19 and TRBJ2-4; 8 nucleotides align to TRBD1. The V and J ends lost 8 bases and 0 bases, in that order; junction bases with no gene match: 3. The CDR3 sequence is 14 residues long. Germline CDR1 LNHDA, CDR2 SQIVND (reference sequence). The DNA for the CDR3 is TGTGCCAGTTCTACAGGGGGAGCCAAAAACATTCAGTACTTC. Protein sequence: CASSTGGAKNIQYF.

The chain carries TRBV6-1 and TRBJ2-3, with 8 bases matching TRBD1. V shed 4 bases and J 6 bases; nucleotides not matched to a gene: 6. The length of the CDR3 is 14 residues. The V gene's germline CDR1 is MNHNS and CDR2 SASEGT. The CDR3 sequence: CASSAKQGGDTQYF. CDR3 nucleotide sequence: TGTGCCAGCAGTGCGAAACAGGGGGGTGATACGCAGTATTTT.

The gene calls are TRBV7-2 and TRBJ1-6, with D possibly being TRBD1 (6 bases). Germline V CDR1 and CDR2: SGHTA, FQGNSA. The ends were cut back, 1 base at V and 9 bases at J, with 13 bases in the middle. The length of the CDR3 is 15 residues. CDR3 bases: TGTGCCAGCAGCTTAGAGGCAGGGGATAGTTCACCCCTCCACTTT. Translating gives CASSLEAGDSSPLHF.

The CDR3 sequence is CASSEGGGIYNEQFF. CDR3 coding DNA: TGTGCCAGCAGTGAAGGGGGGGGGATCTACAATGAGCAGTTCTTC. The J gene is TRBJ2-1, the V gene TRBV6-1, with 7 bases lining up with TRBD2. V lost 1 base to trimming and J lost 3 bases; unmatched junction nucleotides: 3. Germline V lookup: CDR1 MNHNS, CDR2 SASEGT. This CDR3 spans 15 amino acids.

The chain couples TRBV10-3 to TRBJ2-5; 9 nucleotides line up with TRBD1. Trimming at V came to 2 bases and at J to 5 bases, leaving 6 bases not matched to a gene. Germline CDR1 is ENHRY and CDR2 is SYGVKD. CDR3 length equals 15 residues. The CDR3 protein is CAISELGQGRETQYF. The CDR3 DNA reads as TGTGCCATCAGTGAGCTAGGACAGGGGAGGGAGACCCAGTACTTC.

The chain is built from TRBV6-1 and TRBJ1-1, with D possibly being TRBD1 (5 bases). The CDR3 runs 12 residues. Germline CDR1 is MNHNS and CDR2 is SASEGT. Trimming stripped 8 bases from V and 1 base from J, with 8 bases between. CDR3: CASLDRNTEAFF. As DNA, the CDR3 is TGTGCCAGCTTAGACAGGAACACTGAAGCTTTCTTT.

This chain links TRBV25-1 with TRBJ1-2, with TRBD1 matching over 7 bases. CDR3 length: 15 amino acids. V gave up 3 bases and J gave up 4 bases; unmatched junction bases: 8. Germline V gene sequence: CDR1 MGHDK, CDR2 SYGVNS. The CDR3 DNA sequence: TGTGCCAGCAGTGACAAGAGGGGGACAGCCTATGGCTACACCTTC. Encoded protein: CASSDKRGTAYGYTF.

The chain has TRBV2 and TRBJ2-7; 12 positions match TRBD2. The CDR3 is 16 residues long. Germline lookup yields CDR1 SNHLY and CDR2 FYNNEI. Unmatched junction bases numbered 11, after V lost 8 bases and J lost 3 bases. CDR3 nucleotide sequence: TGTGCCAGCCGAGGCGTTCCGGGACTAGCGGGCTACGAGCAGTACTTC. This codes for CASRGVPGLAGYEQYF.